These 4 T cell receptor beta chains were sequenced from one sample in a study of blood T cell repertoires in COVID-19. Clones were read by immunoSEQ multiplex PCR, and TCRdb kept only the in-frame ones, dropping some. The data show about 270,000 clones, with roughly 88% seen just once and approximately 6% held by the top ten. Material: peripheral blood. All receptors derive from a woman of 80 years or more with COVID-19, enrolled during active disease.

CDR3 protein: CASSSTSGNQPQHF. CDR3 sequence (DNA): TGTGCCAGCAGCTCCACTTCGGGGAATCAGCCCCAGCATTTT. V usage is TRBV7-8 and J usage is TRBJ1-5; D call uncertain. The CDR3 spans 14 residues. Germline V gives CDR1 SGHVS, CDR2 FQNEAQ. The germline V and J ends were trimmed by 4 bases and 4 bases, with 11 bases remaining between them. The full variable domain, its missing parts supplied by reference TRBV7-8 and TRBJ1-5, is GAGVSQSPRYKVAKRGQDVALRCDPISGHVSLFWYQQALGQGPEFLTYFQNEAQLDKSGLPSDRFFAERPEGSVSTLKIQRTQQEDSAVYLCASSSTSGNQPQHFGDGTRLSIL.

The rearrangement uses TRBV19 and TRBJ1-5, with D unresolved. The V gene's germline CDR1 is LNHDA and CDR2 SQIVND (reference sequence). Trimming stripped 6 bases from V and 4 bases from J, with 10 bases between. The CDR3 extends over 13 amino acids. The CDR3: CASRTAGNQPQHF. The CDR3 DNA is TGTGCCAGTAGGACTGCGGGAAATCAGCCCCAGCATTTT.

This sequence joins TRBV7-2 and TRBJ2-2; no clear D. Germline values: CDR1 SGHTA, CDR2 FQGNSA. The CDR3 runs 17 residues. The V end lost 1 base, the J end lost 2 bases, and 14 bases lay between the germline ends. The CDR3 spells CASSLDLLVSNTGELFF. The CDR3 DNA is TGTGCCAGCAGCTTAGATCTGCTAGTATCTAACACCGGGGAGCTGTTTTTT.

In this sample, this clone turned up once. The chain couples TRBV5-4 to TRBJ1-3, with 9 bases fitting TRBD1. The CDR3 loop spans 19 amino acids. Germline CDR1 is SGHNT and CDR2 is YYREEE (reference sequence). The trim removed 1 base at V and 0 bases at J, leaving 11 bases unmatched. CDR3 residues: CASSLPPGQGSTSGNTIYF. CDR3 DNA: TGTGCCAGCAGCTTGCCTCCGGGACAGGGATCAACCTCTGGAAACACCATATATTTT.